This TCR beta chain was captured in a study of control samples from healthy donors and cancer patients (dated by TCRdb to between 2020 and 2021). The CDR3 runs 14 amino acids, cysteine and phenylalanine included. The read is trimmed to its CDR3 DNA, 42 bases read in frame from base 1. Clipping removes 4 bases from V and 6 bases from J, with 5 as the unmatched junction base count. CDR1 is given as LGHDT and CDR2 as YNNKEL, both from the germline V gene (reference sequence). The receptor library was made with the immunoSEQ multiplex PCR assay. TCRdb limited this immuneACCESS table to in-frame rearrangements with V and J called. A share of clones is missing; checked studies link under half to unresolved V genes, and the rest is unexplained. This sample comprises 100,000 to 150,000 clones, roughly 90% of them detected only once. The ten largest clones represent roughly 8.8% of the sample. As for this clone: Its antigen specificity is not known. No per-base quality is available; no much larger clone lies one base away.

The receptor was isolated from a young man in good health. This sequence uses TRBV3-1 (or the pseudogene TRBV3-2) and TRBJ1-4, and 7 junction bases match TRBD1. Sequencing was performed on blood. In nucleotide form, the sequence is TGTGCCAGCAGCCGGGGACAGACCTATGAAAAACTGTTTTTT. It translates to CASSRGQTYEKLFF.